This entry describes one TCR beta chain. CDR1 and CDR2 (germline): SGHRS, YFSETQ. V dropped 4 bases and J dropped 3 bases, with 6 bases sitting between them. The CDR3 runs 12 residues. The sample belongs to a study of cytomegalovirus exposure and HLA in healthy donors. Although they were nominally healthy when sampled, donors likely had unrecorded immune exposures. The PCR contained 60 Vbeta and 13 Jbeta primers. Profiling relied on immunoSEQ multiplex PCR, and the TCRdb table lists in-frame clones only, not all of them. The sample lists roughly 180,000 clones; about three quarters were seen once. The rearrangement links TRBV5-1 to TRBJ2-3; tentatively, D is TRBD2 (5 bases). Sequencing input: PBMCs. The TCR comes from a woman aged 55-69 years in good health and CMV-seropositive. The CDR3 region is CASSGETDTQYF. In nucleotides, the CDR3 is TGCGCCAGCAGCGGGGAGACAGATACGCAGTATTTT.